These T cell receptor beta chains were read from a single sample in a study of shared clonotypes between healthy human individuals. The assay was immunoSEQ multiplex PCR, and TCRdb's table has in-frame clones only and misses some. Among fewer than 850,000 clones listed, 95% to 97% were seen once. Sequenced input: naive CD8+ T cells sorted from blood. Receptors originate from a man aged 25 to 40 in good health. CDR3s include the opening cysteine and the closing phenylalanine or tryptophan. Fields, in order: CDR3 protein, CDR3 DNA, clone size, D gene, V gene, J gene. The D gene is left open where the match is weak. Rows may omit the clone size; those that give it use once, few, many or a size class.

cdr3_aa: CASSLAETQYF
cdr3_nt: TGTGCCAGCAGCTTAGCTGAGACCCAGTACTTC
clone_size: -
d_call: -
v_call: TRBV7-8
j_call: TRBJ2-5

cdr3_aa: CASSYGTGELFF
cdr3_nt: TGTGCCAGTAGTTATGGCACCGGGGAGCTGTTTTTT
clone_size: -
d_call: -
v_call: TRBV19
j_call: TRBJ2-2

cdr3_aa: CASSLRPGTAFTDTQYF
cdr3_nt: TGCGCCAGCAGCTTGAGGCCAGGGACAGCCTTCACAGATACGCAGTATTTT
clone_size: -
d_call: TRBD1
v_call: TRBV5-1
j_call: TRBJ2-3

cdr3_aa: CAWPGESYEQYF
cdr3_nt: TGTGCCTGGCCCGGGGAATCCTACGAGCAGTACTTC
clone_size: -
d_call: -
v_call: TRBV7-9
j_call: TRBJ2-7

cdr3_aa: CASSYGSHGYTF
cdr3_nt: TGTGCCAGCAGTTACGGGTCCCATGGCTACACCTTC
clone_size: -
d_call: -
v_call: TRBV6-5
j_call: TRBJ1-2

cdr3_aa: CATSRAHRTMAGYEQYF
cdr3_nt: TGTGCCACCAGCAGGGCCCACCGGACGATGGCTGGCTACGAGCAGTACTTC
clone_size: -
d_call: -
v_call: TRBV15
j_call: TRBJ2-7

cdr3_aa: CASSLDLTSGRYEQYF
cdr3_nt: TGCGCCAGCAGCCTTGACCTGACTAGCGGGAGATACGAGCAGTACTTC
clone_size: -
d_call: TRBD2
v_call: TRBV4-3
j_call: TRBJ2-7

cdr3_aa: CASSRGVAYEQYF
cdr3_nt: TGCGCCAGCAGCCGCGGGGTAGCCTACGAGCAGTACTTC
clone_size: -
d_call: -
v_call: TRBV4-1
j_call: TRBJ2-7

cdr3_aa: CASSQDSNYNEQFF
cdr3_nt: TGTGCCAGCAGCCAAGATTCGAATTACAATGAGCAGTTCTTC
clone_size: -
d_call: -
v_call: TRBV14
j_call: TRBJ2-1

cdr3_aa: CSVERTVTNTDTQYF
cdr3_nt: TGCAGCGTTGAACGTACCGTGACCAACACAGATACGCAGTATTTT
clone_size: -
d_call: -
v_call: TRBV29-1
j_call: TRBJ2-3

cdr3_aa: CASSFLSSENPYEQYF
cdr3_nt: TGTGCCAGCAGTTTCCTCTCTAGCGAAAACCCCTACGAGCAGTACTTC
clone_size: -
d_call: -
v_call: TRBV27
j_call: TRBJ2-7

cdr3_aa: CASSLSSGLGINEQFF
cdr3_nt: TGTGCCAGCAGCTTGTCCTCGGGACTCGGTATCAATGAGCAGTTCTTC
clone_size: -
d_call: -
v_call: TRBV5-4
j_call: TRBJ2-1

cdr3_aa: CASSYSSVGEQYF
cdr3_nt: TGTGCCAGCAGTTACTCGAGCGTCGGGGAGCAGTACTTC
clone_size: -
d_call: -
v_call: TRBV6-5
j_call: TRBJ2-7

cdr3_aa: CASGYRNTGELFF
cdr3_nt: TGTGCCAGTGGGTACCGGAACACCGGGGAGCTGTTTTTT
clone_size: -
d_call: -
v_call: TRBV27
j_call: TRBJ2-2

cdr3_aa: CASSPGLAGDEQYF
cdr3_nt: TGCGCCAGCAGCCCGGGACTAGCGGGAGACGAGCAGTACTTC
clone_size: -
d_call: TRBD2
v_call: TRBV4-3
j_call: TRBJ2-7

cdr3_aa: CASSFRQGRNNEQFF
cdr3_nt: TGTGCCAGCAGTTTTAGACAGGGAAGGAACAATGAGCAGTTCTTC
clone_size: -
d_call: TRBD1
v_call: TRBV28
j_call: TRBJ2-1

cdr3_aa: CASLAIGTGLLEQYF
cdr3_nt: TGTGCCAGCTTAGCTATCGGGACAGGGCTACTCGAGCAGTACTTC
clone_size: -
d_call: TRBD1
v_call: TRBV6-5
j_call: TRBJ2-7

cdr3_aa: CASISNSGTENTGELFF
cdr3_nt: TGTGCCAGTATCTCCAACTCCGGGACAGAGAACACTGGGGAGCTGTTTTTT
clone_size: once
d_call: TRBD1
v_call: TRBV19
j_call: TRBJ2-2

cdr3_aa: CASRPLAHQPQHF
cdr3_nt: TGTGCCAGCAGACCCCTGGCACATCAGCCCCAGCATTTT
clone_size: few
d_call: -
v_call: TRBV2
j_call: TRBJ1-5

cdr3_aa: CAWTYLAGGRSEQYF
cdr3_nt: TGTGCCTGGACATACTTAGCGGGAGGGCGTAGCGAGCAGTACTTC
clone_size: -
d_call: TRBD2
v_call: TRBV30
j_call: TRBJ2-7

cdr3_aa: CASSLTSGGEQYF
cdr3_nt: TGTGCCAGCAGCTTAACTAGCGGGGGTGAGCAGTACTTC
clone_size: -
d_call: TRBD2
v_call: TRBV7-2
j_call: TRBJ2-7

cdr3_aa: CASSEAGLHYGYTF
cdr3_nt: TGTGCCAGCAGTGAAGCCGGGCTCCACTATGGCTACACCTTC
clone_size: once
d_call: -
v_call: TRBV2
j_call: TRBJ1-2

cdr3_aa: CASLDRNEQFF
cdr3_nt: TGTGCCAGTTTAGACAGAAATGAGCAGTTCTTC
clone_size: -
d_call: -
v_call: TRBV7-9
j_call: TRBJ2-1

cdr3_aa: CASRVSLTTNEKLFF
cdr3_nt: TGTGCCAGCAGAGTGAGTCTCACAACTAATGAAAAACTGTTTTTT
clone_size: -
d_call: -
v_call: TRBV27
j_call: TRBJ1-4

cdr3_aa: CASSLYQEAYEQYF
cdr3_nt: TGTGCCAGCAGCTTATACCAGGAGGCCTACGAGCAGTACTTC
clone_size: -
d_call: -
v_call: TRBV5-4
j_call: TRBJ2-7

cdr3_aa: CSVVGVGTEQYF
cdr3_nt: TGCAGCGTTGTTGGAGTCGGTACAGAGCAGTACTTC
clone_size: -
d_call: -
v_call: TRBV29-1
j_call: TRBJ2-7

cdr3_aa: CASSQEGAAGGHQETQYF
cdr3_nt: TGCGCCAGCAGCCAAGAAGGAGCAGCGGGAGGCCACCAAGAGACCCAGTACTTC
clone_size: -
d_call: TRBD2
v_call: TRBV4-3
j_call: TRBJ2-5

cdr3_aa: CASSLESSYEQYF
cdr3_nt: TGTGCCAGCAGTTTGGAGAGCTCCTACGAGCAGTACTTC
clone_size: -
d_call: -
v_call: TRBV28
j_call: TRBJ2-7

cdr3_aa: CASTSPLGQGWETQYF
cdr3_nt: TGTGCCAGCACCTCGCCGCTAGGGCAGGGCTGGGAGACCCAGTACTTC
clone_size: -
d_call: -
v_call: TRBV5-6
j_call: TRBJ2-5

cdr3_aa: CASSLVGANTDTQYF
cdr3_nt: TGTGCCAGCAGCTTGGTCGGGGCGAACACAGATACGCAGTATTTT
clone_size: -
d_call: -
v_call: TRBV5-5
j_call: TRBJ2-3

cdr3_aa: CATSRLAGSYEQYF
cdr3_nt: TGTGCCACCAGCAGACTAGCGGGCTCCTACGAGCAGTACTTC
clone_size: -
d_call: TRBD2
v_call: TRBV15
j_call: TRBJ2-7

cdr3_aa: CASSLTTGRNEQFF
cdr3_nt: TGTGCCAGCAGCTTAACAACAGGGAGGAATGAGCAGTTCTTC
clone_size: -
d_call: -
v_call: TRBV7-3
j_call: TRBJ2-1

cdr3_aa: CASSLALGRDSYEQYF
cdr3_nt: TGTGCCAGCAGCTTAGCCTTGGGCAGGGACTCCTACGAGCAGTACTTC
clone_size: -
d_call: -
v_call: TRBV7-9
j_call: TRBJ2-7